The 27 T cell receptor beta chains reported below all come from one sample, sequenced in a study of blood T cells in healthy people across ages. Next came a second PCR, run for about 7 to 11 cycles, which used a sample-barcoded 5' primer along with a J-beta primer mix. In TCRdb, the 5' RACE reads were re-called with MiXCR into one record per CDR3 protein. The sample holds about 800,000 distinct CDR3 sequences, 20% to 30% seen once. The data also belong to a second study, concerning T cells of mothers and their children.

Material: blood. The receptors originated from a boy between 10 and 17 years old in good health.

The V gene is TRBV28, the J gene TRBJ2-1, with 7 bases aligning to TRBD2. The CDR3 has 17 residues. Trimming took 2 bases from V and 8 from J; bases not matched to a gene: 15. CDR1 and CDR2 (germline): MDHEN, SYDVKM. For the CDR3, the DNA is TGTGCCAGCAGTTTACAGGCACTCGCGGGAGTCCTAGATGAGCAGTTCTTC. Translating it yields CASSLQALAGVLDEQFF.

V is TRBV20-1 and J is TRBJ1-5; D possibly corresponds to TRBD1 (5 bases). CDR3 length equals 13 residues. The V end was cut by 4 bases, the J end by 7 bases, with 14 bases between. In germline, CDR1 is DFQATT, CDR2 SNEGSKA (reference sequence). The CDR3 nucleotides read TGCAGTGCTACAGGGTTTAAGGGGCAGCCCCAGCATTTT. Its protein is CSATGFKGQPQHF.

The chain recombines TRBV20-1 with TRBJ2-5, with D possibly matching TRBD1 (5 bases). The J call may be wrong; the DNA end is better matched by TRBJ2-7. Germline V gives CDR1 DFQATT, CDR2 SNEGSKA (reference sequence). The CDR3 has 14 residues. CDR3 coding DNA: TGCAGTGCTAGAAGGGGTTTGGGTTCCTACGAGCAGTACTTC. It codes for CSARRGLGSYEQYF.

The chain employs TRBV5-1 and TRBJ2-1; 7 bases align to TRBD2. The CDR3 covers 15 residues. The V gene's germline CDR1 is SGHRS and CDR2 YFSETQ. The junction had 5 bases not matched to a gene; V was cut back by 2 bases and J by 3 bases. CDR3 sequence reads: CASSLLTGGYNEQFF. DNA of the CDR3: TGCGCCAGCAGCTTACTAACGGGGGGCTACAATGAGCAGTTCTTC. Complete variable domain (other parts from reference TRBV5-1 and TRBJ2-1): KAGVTQTPRYLIKTRGQQVTLSCSPISGHRSVSWYQQTPGQGLQFLFEYFSETQRNKGNFPGRFSGRQFSNSRSEMNVSTLELGDSALYLCASSLLTGGYNEQFFGPGTRLTVL.

This clonotype came up a few times. This chain joins TRBV7-2 and TRBJ1-5; D is unresolved. From germline, CDR1 is SGHTA and CDR2 FQGNSA. This CDR3 has 15 residues. Trimming pared 5 bases from V and 5 bases from J, leaving 16 bases between. The CDR3 bases are TGTGCCAGCAGCCTTAGAGTGGGAGAGGATCAGCCCCAGCATTTT. Its translation: CASSLRVGEDQPQHF.

Only a few counts were recorded for this clonotype. The DNA of the CDR3 is TGTGCCAGCAGCTTGGGGGGGTCCACCAAAAACATTCAGTACTTC. This gives the protein CASSLGGSTKNIQYF. V and J are TRBV7-2 and TRBJ2-4; 7 bases line up with TRBD2. V lost 3 bases, J lost 2 bases, and 4 bases stayed unmatched. The CDR3 is 15 residues long. Germline lookup yields CDR1 SGHTA and CDR2 FQGNSA.

The chain uses TRBV20-1 and TRBJ2-4; 9 bases are shared with TRBD2. Germline CDR1 reads DFQATT; CDR2 reads SNEGSKA (reference sequence). The CDR3 contains 14 residues. J gave up 4 bases and V 6 bases, and 7 bases lay outside the gene matches. The CDR3 nucleotides read TGCAGTGCCACATTAGCGGGAGCGAAAAACATTCAGTACTTC. Its translation: CSATLAGAKNIQYF.

In the case of this clonotype: Compared with germline, one end of the junction differs, possibly owing to a read error. The chain joins TRBV28 to TRBJ2-7, with 8 bases matching TRBD2. The CDR3 spans 15 residues. Germline V CDR1 and CDR2: MDHEN, SYDVKM. The CDR3 nucleotides are TGTGCCAGCAGTTTGTTTCGGGGGGGTTCCTACGGGCAGTACTTC. This sequence encodes CASSLFRGGSYGQYF. Combining the CDR3 with reference TRBV28 and TRBJ2-7 gives the whole variable domain DVKVTQSSRYLVKRTGEKVFLECVQDMDHENMFWYRQDPGLGLRLIYFSYDVKMKEKGDIPEGYSVSREKKERFSLILESASTNQTSMYLCASSLFRGGSYGQYFGPGTRLTVT.

The genes are TRBV29-1 and TRBJ2-1, with a tentative D call TRBD2 (6 bases). V was trimmed by 7 bases and J by 0 bases, leaving 16 bases between them. Looked up from germline, CDR1 is SQVTM and CDR2 is ANQGSEA. This CDR3 region has 15 residues. CDR3 in amino acids: CSGVPGRTSYNEQFF. For the CDR3, the DNA is TGCAGCGGCGTCCCCGGGAGAACCTCCTACAATGAGCAGTTCTTC.

A few counts support this clonotype. This chain joins TRBV5-1 and TRBJ2-3; a weak D match, TRBD1 (6 bases). V gave up 0 bases and J gave up 2 bases, with 13 bases separating them. Germline-derived CDR1 and CDR2 are SGHRS and YFSETQ. This CDR3 region has 16 residues. The CDR3 nucleotides are TGCGCCAGCAGCTTGGTGCAGGGGTCCACCACAGATACGCAGTATTTT. The encoded protein is CASSLVQGSTTDTQYF.

The chain is built from TRBV7-2 and TRBJ2-7, with TRBD1 as a possible D gene (5 bases). The V gene lost 3 bases and the J gene lost 3 bases, with 12 bases spanning the gap. Germline V gene lookup returns CDR1 SGHTA and CDR2 FQGNSA. The CDR3 consists of 14 residues. The CDR3 sequence is CASSFAQANYEQYF. In DNA, the CDR3 is TGTGCCAGCAGCTTCGCACAGGCAAACTACGAGCAGTACTTC.

A few counts support this clonotype. The chain employs TRBV4-3 and TRBJ2-7, with D maybe TRBD2 (6 bases). This CDR3 is built from 17 residues. Trimming shortened V by 4 bases and J by 0 bases, and 19 bases separated the two germline ends. Germline V lookup: CDR1 LGHNA, CDR2 YSLEER. The CDR3 here is CASSPASSAMGSYEQYF. The CDR3 DNA reads TGCGCCAGCAGCCCGGCTTCTAGCGCCATGGGCTCCTACGAGCAGTACTTC.

This clonotype has just a few counts. The chain couples TRBV6-5 to TRBJ2-1, with 9 positions matching TRBD2. This CDR3 is 15 amino acids long. Germline trimming cut 2 bases from V and 9 bases from J; bases unmatched to any gene: 8. Germline CDR1 and CDR2: MNHEY and SVGAGI. This chain's CDR3 is CASSYLAGSIGEQFF. The CDR3 DNA follows: TGTGCCAGCAGTTACCTAGCGGGAAGCATAGGTGAGCAGTTCTTC.

The V gene is TRBV7-9, the J gene TRBJ2-4; the match to TRBD2 covers 7 bases. The CDR3 extends over 13 amino acids. With V trimmed by 5 bases and J by 8 bases, 6 bases remained unmatched. Germline values: CDR1 SEHNR, CDR2 FQNEAQ (reference sequence). The CDR3 protein is CASSPGLGDIQYF. The CDR3 nucleotides read TGTGCCAGCAGCCCTGGACTAGGGGACATTCAGTACTTC.

This clonotype was counted only a few times. This chain links TRBV4-3 with TRBJ2-5; 7 bases fit TRBD2. CDR3 length: 17 residues. Germline CDR1 and CDR2: LGHNA and YSLEER. The J segment lost 4 bases and the V segment lost 0 bases, leaving 11 bases of the junction unmatched. CDR3 nucleotide sequence: TGCGCCAGCAGCCAAGATAGAAACCCTGGCGGGAGAGAGACCCAGTACTTC. Translation gives CASSQDRNPGGRETQYF.

The chain joins TRBV7-3 to TRBJ2-1; D is perhaps TRBD2 (5 bases). CDR3 length: 15 residues. Looked up from germline, CDR1 is SGHTA and CDR2 is FQGTGA. Trimming stripped 4 bases from V and 3 bases from J, with 13 bases between. The CDR3 region is CASSSDSPHYNEQFF. Written as DNA, the CDR3 is TGTGCCAGCAGCTCGGACTCTCCGCACTACAATGAGCAGTTCTTC.

The V call is TRBV12-3 or TRBV12-4, the J call TRBJ2-5, with D possibly TRBD1 on 6 matching bases. The J call may be mistaken, given a closer DNA end match to TRBJ2-7. This CDR3 is 16 amino acids long. In DNA, the CDR3 is TGTGCCAGCAGTCCCAGGCCGCACCTCCAGGGGTACGAGCAGTACTTC. The encoded protein is CASSPRPHLQGYEQYF.

This clonotype was seen a few times. V is TRBV3-1 and J is TRBJ2-1; D remains ambiguous. The CDR3 sequence is 16 residues long. Germline CDR1 and CDR2: LGHDT and YNNKEL (reference sequence). V lost 6 bases and J lost 3, with 18 bases in between. CDR3 nucleotide sequence: TGTGCCAGCAGTCCTGCGACGGACCGTCTCTACAATGAGCAGTTCTTC. Encoded protein: CASSPATDRLYNEQFF.

This clonotype was detected only a few times. The rearrangement uses TRBV28 and TRBJ2-3; maybe TRBD1 (6 bases). This CDR3 has 12 amino acids. From germline, CDR1 is MDHEN and CDR2 SYDVKM. Written as DNA, the CDR3 is TGTGTCGCAGGGGTGAGCACAGATACGCAGTATTTT. Translation gives CVAGVSTDTQYF. Looking up the rest from reference TRBV28 and TRBJ2-3 gives the full variable domain: DVKVTQSSRYLVKRTGEKVFLECVQDMDHENMFWYRQDPGLGLRLIYFSYDVKMKEKGDIPEGYSVSREKKERFSLILESASTNQTSMYLCVAGVSTDTQYFGPGTRLTVL.

A single count supports this clonotype. This chain uses TRBV5-1 with TRBJ2-3; no firm D call. The germline V and J ends were trimmed by 5 bases and 1 base, with 14 bases remaining between them. CDR1 is SGHRS, CDR2 YFSETQ, per germline. This CDR3 is 15 amino acids long. For the CDR3, the DNA is TGCGCCAGCAGTCGACTCAGACGTGGCACAGATACGCAGTATTTT. Translating it yields CASSRLRRGTDTQYF.

This chain connects TRBV6-6 to TRBJ2-5; no clear D gene. CDR1 is MNHNY and CDR2 is SVGAGI in the germline V gene (reference sequence). Trimming took off 11 bases at V and 9 bases at J, with 22 bases between the two ends. The CDR3 is made up of 13 amino acids. CDR3 sequence (DNA): TGTGCCTCTAGAAGGGCCCCCGTGTTGGCCCAGTACTTC. As protein: CASRRAPVLAQYF.

CDR3 sequence: CASSPQTGGNQPQHF. The CDR3 nucleotides read TGTGCCAGCAGCCCGCAGACAGGGGGCAATCAGCCCCAGCATTTT. J is TRBJ1-5 and V is TRBV5-5, with 8 positions matching TRBD1. CDR1 and CDR2 from the germline V gene are SGHKS and YYEKEE (reference sequence). The trim removed 4 bases at V and 2 bases at J, leaving 5 bases unmatched. This CDR3 contains 15 residues.

This clonotype was found a few times. One junction end disagrees with the germline gene, perhaps due to a read error. This rearrangement joins TRBV7-9 to TRBJ2-1; 8 bases are shared with TRBD2. The J call may not be correct, given that the DNA end is closer to TRBJ2-5. The length of the CDR3 is 15 residues. In germline, CDR1 is SEHNR, CDR2 FQNEAQ (reference sequence). In nucleotides, the CDR3 is TGTGCCAGCAGCGTCGGGGCGGGAGGAGAAGAGGCCCAGTACTTC. Its translation is CASSVGAGGEEAQYF.

J is TRBJ2-5 and V is TRBV10-3; 7 bases are shared with TRBD2. The DNA end is more similar to TRBJ2-1, so the J call may be wrong. Germline V gene data show CDR1 as ENHRY and CDR2 as SYGVKD. This CDR3 comprises 15 residues. Here the CDR3 reads CAISDPQRDTNEQFF. The CDR3 DNA is TGTGCCATCAGTGACCCGCAGCGGGATACGAATGAGCAGTTCTTC.

This chain's CDR3 is CASSLWGSEAKNIQYF. CDR3 in DNA: TGTGCCAGCAGCTTATGGGGTAGCGAGGCCAAAAACATTCAGTACTTC. The chain carries TRBV7-9 and TRBJ2-4, with D perhaps matching TRBD2 (5 bases). This CDR3 comprises 16 residues. Between the trimmed V and J ends, which lost 2 bases and 1 base, there was a span of 12 bases. The germline CDR1 and CDR2 sequences are SEHNR and FQNEAQ (reference sequence).

This rearrangement joins TRBV2 to TRBJ2-4, with TRBD1 as a possible D gene (6 bases). CDR3 length: 13 residues. Germline CDR1 SNHLY, CDR2 FYNNEI. Trimming stripped 6 bases from V and 5 bases from J, with 11 bases between. CDR3 region: CASRGHSENIQYF. The CDR3 nucleotides read TGTGCCAGCAGGGGACATTCCGAAAACATTCAGTACTTC.

This clonotype was seen more than once but under ten times. For the CDR3, the DNA is TGTGCCAGCAGCGCGACCCAGAGAAATGAAAAACTGTTTTTT. Protein product: CASSATQRNEKLFF. V usage is TRBV9 and J usage is TRBJ1-4; D is unresolved. V lost 3 bases, J lost 5 bases, and 11 bases lay in between. Germline loops: CDR1 SGDLS, CDR2 YYNGEE. The CDR3 runs 14 residues.